This is a list of T cell receptor beta chains from one sample in a study of human T cells and chemical hapten exposure. TCRdb analysed the RACE reads with MiXCR anew, one entry per CDR3 protein. The sample consists of around 250,000 distinct CDR3 sequences, approximately 8.6% of them appearing once. The sample in question was whole blood, obtained in connection with sensitization to the hapten diphenylcyclopropenone (DPC). The receptors were sampled from a woman aged 40 to 50 with alopecia areata. Some clones in this sample may be carry-over from other donors' samples. Both conserved end residues are part of each CDR3. The D gene is left open where the match is weak. Expanded clones are given a class, and other clones once, few, many or no size at all.

length	V	J	size	D	DNA	CDR3
15	TRBV9	TRBJ1-5	many	.	TGTGCCAGCAGCCGACTACAGGGATCGGATCAGCCCCAGCATTTT	CASSRLQGSDQPQHF
13	TRBV20-1	TRBJ2-3	.	.	TGCAGTGCTAGCCGGGGCCTCGCAGATACGCAGTATTTT	CSASRGLADTQYF
15	TRBV4-1	TRBJ1-2	few	TRBD1	TGCGCCAGCAGCCAAGAATCCAACAGGGGGAGCGGCTACACCTTC	CASSQESNRGSGYTF
11	TRBV7-2	TRBJ1-1	many	.	TGTGCCAGCAGCTCGGCCCCTGAAGCTTTCTTT	CASSSAPEAFF
14	TRBV28	TRBJ2-1	many	.	TGTGCCAGCACCTTAGCCGCTGTTTACAATGAGCAGTTCTTC	CASTLAAVYNEQFF
18	TRBV25-1	TRBJ2-5	.	TRBD2	TGTGCCAGCACCCCCTTGGGGACTAGCGGCCATCTTGCAGAGACCCAGTACTTC	CASTPLGTSGHLAETQYF
13	TRBV29-1	TRBJ2-1	few	.	TGCAGCGTCGAGCGTTCCCTATACAATGAGCAGTTCTTC	CSVERSLYNEQFF
14	TRBV10-3	TRBJ2-1	few	.	TGTGCCATCAGTGAAGTGGGTATATACAATGAGCAGTTCTTC	CAISEVGIYNEQFF
15	TRBV4-3	TRBJ1-2	few	TRBD1	TGCGCCAGCAGCCAAGACTCAGGGGGCTTCTATGGCTACACCTTC	CASSQDSGGFYGYTF
17	TRBV29-1	TRBJ2-2	.	TRBD2	TGCAGCGTTGAATCTGAATTAGCGGGGACCAACACCGGGGAGCTGTTTTTT	CSVESELAGTNTGELFF
15	TRBV9	TRBJ2-3	few	.	TGTGCCAGCAGCCCTGAACAGGGCCCCACAGATACGCAGTATTTT	CASSPEQGPTDTQYF
14	TRBV12-3/TRBV12-4	TRBJ2-7	.	TRBD1	TGTGCCAGCAGTCTCATCAACAGGGGTGAAGGGCAGTACTTC	CASSLINRGEGQYF
16	TRBV24-1	TRBJ2-3	.	TRBD2	TGTGCCACCAGTGATTCTCCTAGCGGGATGAGGGATACGCAGTATTTT	CATSDSPSGMRDTQYF
14	TRBV3-1	TRBJ2-3	.	TRBD2	TGTGCCAGCAGCGGGCGGGAGGCCGTCGATACGCAGTATTTT	CASSGREAVDTQYF
16	TRBV15	TRBJ2-5	few	.	TGTGCCACCAGCAGAATTCGGCCTACCGCCCAAGAGACCCAGTACTTC	CATSRIRPTAQETQYF
14	TRBV5-1	TRBJ2-3	.	TRBD2	TGCGCCAGCAGCTCCTTTAGCGGGACGGATACGCAGTATTTT	CASSSFSGTDTQYF
15	TRBV10-1	TRBJ2-6	few	.	TGCGCCAGCATGGATGGCGGCTCTGGGGCCAACGTCCTGACTTTC	CASMDGGSGANVLTF
13	TRBV28	TRBJ1-5	.	.	TGTGCCAGCAGTTTGCGGGCTTGGCAGCCCCAGCATTTT	CASSLRAWQPQHF
12	TRBV6-2/TRBV6-3	TRBJ2-3	few	.	TGTGCCAGCAGGAGTGCGGGCTATACGCAGTATTTT	CASRSAGYTQYF
14	TRBV9	TRBJ1-2	many	TRBD1	TGTGCCAGCAGTACTCAGGGGGCGGACTATGGCTACACCTTC	CASSTQGADYGYTF
12	TRBV12-3/TRBV12-4	TRBJ1-4	few	TRBD1	TGTGCCACAAACAGGGGAACTGAAAAACTGTTTTTT	CATNRGTEKLFF
13	TRBV18	TRBJ1-1	.	TRBD1	TGTGCCAGCTCACCGGACAGGAGCACTGAAGCTTTCTTT	CASSPDRSTEAFF
16	TRBV28	TRBJ2-7	few	.	TGTGCCAGCAGTACCCGAAAACAGGGAACGAATCGCGAGCAGTACTTC	CASSTRKQGTNREQYF
15	TRBV12-3/TRBV12-4	TRBJ1-1	few	.	TGTGCCAGCAGTTTTAGTAGTCCCCGGTCCACTGAAGCTTTCTTT	CASSFSSPRSTEAFF
15	TRBV6-5	TRBJ1-5	many	.	TGTGCCAGCAGTTCCACTGTCGGGGGGGATCAGCCCCAGCATTTT	CASSSTVGGDQPQHF
13	TRBV20-1	TRBJ2-7	.	.	TGCAGTGCTAGAGTACACCTCTCTCCCAAGCAGTACTTC	CSARVHLSPKQYF
14	TRBV5-6	TRBJ2-3	many	.	TGTGCCAGCAGTCCGGGTCCGAGCACAGATACGCAGTATTTT	CASSPGPSTDTQYF
14	TRBV4-3	TRBJ1-4	few	.	TGCGCCAGCAGCCAATGGCATGGGAATGAAAAACTGTTTTTT	CASSQWHGNEKLFF
16	TRBV7-9	TRBJ1-1	.	TRBD1	TGTGCCTCCAAAGGAGGGGGCTCTAATCAGAACACTGAAGCTTTCTTT	CASKGGGSNQNTEAFF
15	TRBV28	TRBJ2-7	many	.	TGTGCCAGCAGTTCCCAAGGGATCTCTCTCTACGAGCAGTACTTC	CASSSQGISLYEQYF
16	TRBV20-1	TRBJ1-6	.	.	TGCAGTGCTAGGTCAAGGGACTCCCCATCTAATTCACCCCTCCACTTT	CSARSRDSPSNSPLHF
13	TRBV29-1	TRBJ2-7	.	.	TGCAGCGTTGGCGGGGGCAGGGCCTACGAGCAGTACTTC	CSVGGGRAYEQYF
13	TRBV12-3/TRBV12-4	TRBJ2-1	few	.	TGTGCCAGCAGGCTCCTGGGGAACAATGAGCAGTTCTTC	CASRLLGNNEQFF
16	TRBV12-2	TRBJ2-4	.	.	TGTACAAGTCGCTTACCGCCAGGGAGGGCCAAAAACATTCAGTACTTC	CTSRLPPGRAKNIQYF
15	TRBV12-3/TRBV12-4	TRBJ1-1	few	.	TGTGCCAGCACCTCGACGGGCCGGGCAGCCACTGAAGCTTTCTTT	CASTSTGRAATEAFF
13	TRBV4-2	TRBJ1-2	.	.	TGTGCCAGCAGCCAAGGCGTACAGAGAGGCTACACCTTC	CASSQGVQRGYTF
13	TRBV7-6	TRBJ2-7	many	TRBD2	TGTGCCAGCAGCTCGGGGGGAACCTACGAGCAGTACTTC	CASSSGGTYEQYF